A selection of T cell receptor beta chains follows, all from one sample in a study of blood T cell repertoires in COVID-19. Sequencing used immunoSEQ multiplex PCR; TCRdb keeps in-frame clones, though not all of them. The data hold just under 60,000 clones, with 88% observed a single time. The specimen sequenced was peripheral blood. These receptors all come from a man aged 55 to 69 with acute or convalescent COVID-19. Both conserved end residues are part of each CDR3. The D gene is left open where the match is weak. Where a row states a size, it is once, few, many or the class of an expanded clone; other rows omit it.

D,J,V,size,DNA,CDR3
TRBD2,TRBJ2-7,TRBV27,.,TGTGCCAGCAGTTTAGGCGGGAGGATCACCTACGAGCAGTACTTC,CASSLGGRITYEQYF
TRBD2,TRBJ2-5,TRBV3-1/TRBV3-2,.,TGTGCCAGCAGCCGAAGAACCGCGGGAGTCAGGGAGACCCAGTACTTC,CASSRRTAGVRETQYF
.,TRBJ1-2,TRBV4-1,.,TGCGCCAGCAGCCAAGATGCCGGGACTAACTATGGCTACACCTTC,CASSQDAGTNYGYTF
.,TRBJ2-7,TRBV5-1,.,TGCGCCAGCAGCTTGGCAAGCAGCGGAGGGGCTTTAGGCGAGCAGTACTTC,CASSLASSGGALGEQYF
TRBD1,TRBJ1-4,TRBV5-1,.,TGCGCCAGCAGCTTGGAGGGGGCGGCTAATGAAAAACTGTTTTTT,CASSLEGAANEKLFF
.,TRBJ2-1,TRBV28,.,TGTGCCAGCAGTCCCCGACTGAGCTCCTACAATGAGCAGTTCTTC,CASSPRLSSYNEQFF
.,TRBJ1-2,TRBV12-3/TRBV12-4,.,TGTGCCAGCAGTTTAGAACTATATGGCTACACCTTC,CASSLELYGYTF
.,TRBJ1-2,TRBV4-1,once,TGCGCCAGCAGCCCCATGGACGGGGACTATGGCTACACCTTC,CASSPMDGDYGYTF
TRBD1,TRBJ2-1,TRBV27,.,TGTGCCAGCAGTCCACAGGGGGCACGAAATGAGCAGTTCTTC,CASSPQGARNEQFF
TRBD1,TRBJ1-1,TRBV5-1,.,TGCGCCAGCAGCCTGAGGTCCTCAGGGGGGCGGAGGACTGAAGCTTTCTTT,CASSLRSSGGRRTEAFF
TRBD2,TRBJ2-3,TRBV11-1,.,TGTGCCAGCAGCAGACCTGGGAGGGGAGATACGCAGTATTTT,CASSRPGRGDTQYF
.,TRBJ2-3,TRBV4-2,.,TGTGCCAGCAGCCAAGATTACGGGAGAGACGCAGATACGCAGTATTTT,CASSQDYGRDADTQYF
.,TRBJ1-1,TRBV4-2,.,TGTGCCAGCAGCCGAGAGACGGGGATGAACACTGAAGCTTTCTTT,CASSRETGMNTEAFF
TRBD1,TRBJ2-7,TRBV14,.,TGTGCCAGCAGCCACCCGCGACAGGGAAAGGACGAGCAGTACTTC,CASSHPRQGKDEQYF
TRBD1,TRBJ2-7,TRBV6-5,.,TGTGCCAGTACGAGAGGGACAGGGGGGGCCTACGAGCAGTACTTC,CASTRGTGGAYEQYF